This is a list of T cell receptor beta chains from one sample in a study of blood T cell repertoires in COVID-19. Clones were read by immunoSEQ multiplex PCR, and TCRdb kept only the in-frame ones, dropping some. The sample carries roughly 250,000 clones, 80% to 90% recorded once. The specimen was peripheral blood. The receptor source for this set is a woman aged 25-40 years with COVID-19, enrolled during active disease. CDR3s include the opening cysteine and the closing phenylalanine or tryptophan. Fields, in order: CDR3 length, J gene, V gene, CDR3 protein.

14 | TRBJ2-3 | TRBV10-2 | CASRRGGGYDTQYF
14 | TRBJ2-1 | TRBV27 | CASRPGGSYNEQFF
15 | TRBJ2-7 | TRBV19 | CASSIQTGLAYEQYF
15 | TRBJ2-1 | TRBV7-2 | CASSLDHTLQNEQFF
14 | TRBJ2-7 | TRBV24-1 | CATSDPTRGLEQYF
14 | TRBJ1-6 | TRBV24-1 | CAIPPEGEGSPLHF
14 | TRBJ1-2 | TRBV25-1 | CASSHPGQGYGYTF
14 | TRBJ2-7 | TRBV4-2 | CASSHSKGAYEQYF
16 | TRBJ2-3 | TRBV24-1 | CATSEPRRGSTDTQYF
12 | TRBJ2-1 | TRBV19 | CASSIDPSYKFF
15 | TRBJ2-7 | TRBV29-1 | CSVEDDRGGFYEQYF
16 | TRBJ1-4 | TRBV21-1 | CASSKVHGTGNEKLFF
14 | TRBJ1-2 | TRBV14 | CASSQVGQGSSYTF
12 | TRBJ2-3 | TRBV24-1 | CATSDVRGTQYF
15 | TRBJ2-7 | TRBV4-1 | CASSQPPAGVYEQYF
15 | TRBJ2-5 | TRBV7-9 | CASSPGRFGVETQYF
15 | TRBJ1-2 | TRBV5-8 | CASSSGTGWNYGYTF
15 | TRBJ2-7 | TRBV24-1 | CATSVPREEAYEQYF
15 | TRBJ2-5 | TRBV5-1 | CASSLAGGQQETQYF
15 | TRBJ1-5 | TRBV9 | CASSPRTGTNQPQHF
16 | TRBJ2-2 | TRBV7-9 | CASSLETSSNTGELFF
16 | TRBJ1-2 | TRBV5-3 | CARSLGGRSSGYGYTF
15 | TRBJ1-6 | TRBV11-2 | CASSLGFGVGSPLHF
11 | TRBJ1-1 | TRBV12-3/TRBV12-4 | CASSLFAEAFF
15 | TRBJ2-7 | TRBV7-2 | CASSLVGTGGYEQYF
14 | TRBJ2-1 | TRBV5-4 | CASSPTGVGDEQFF
14 | TRBJ2-5 | TRBV5-4 | CASSLIGAAETQYF
15 | TRBJ2-1 | TRBV5-1 | CASRPSGTSVIEQFF
14 | TRBJ2-5 | TRBV11-2 | CASSLNRGPETQYF
18 | TRBJ2-3 | TRBV12-5 | CASGFFILAGGDTDTQYF
16 | TRBJ1-5 | TRBV7-9 | CASSLATPGMGQPQHF
14 | TRBJ2-7 | TRBV11-2 | CASSLAGGPSEQYF
18 | TRBJ2-3 | TRBV6-2/TRBV6-3 | CASSSIMTDQPTTDTQYF
13 | TRBJ2-5 | TRBV28 | CASRRDSGETQYF
16 | TRBJ1-1 | TRBV18 | CASSPIPPGGDTEAFF
15 | TRBJ1-5 | TRBV20-1 | CSASIRDRVKRAQHF
16 | TRBJ1-3 | TRBV9 | CASSPGTVVSGNTIYF
14 | TRBJ2-1 | TRBV3-1/TRBV3-2 | CASSLLGLADEQFF
15 | TRBJ2-1 | TRBV19 | CASIPAGGFYNEQFF
16 | TRBJ2-1 | TRBV11-3 | CASSPRLAGGSREQFF
16 | TRBJ1-5 | TRBV30 | CAWSPPGAGHNQPQHF
14 | TRBJ2-5 | TRBV2 | CASKGLAGGETQYF
15 | TRBJ2-3 | TRBV9 | CASSVGLPQTDTQYF
14 | TRBJ2-7 | TRBV4-2 | CASSQPTGSNEQYF
16 | TRBJ1-2 | TRBV19 | CASSIILAGGGYGYTF
13 | TRBJ1-6 | TRBV15 | CATSRGQGTPLHF
14 | TRBJ2-4 | TRBV7-9 | CAAMRVLAKNIQYF
20 | TRBJ2-1 | TRBV3-1/TRBV3-2 | CASSQFRSGQGFSSYNEQFF
16 | TRBJ2-2 | TRBV5-1 | CASSSFGTANTGELFF
11 | TRBJ1-3 | TRBV5-4 | CASSFGLTIYF
17 | TRBJ2-1 | TRBV19 | CASSSVTGVSSYNEQFF
16 | TRBJ2-7 | TRBV19 | CASSISGGTGAHEQYF